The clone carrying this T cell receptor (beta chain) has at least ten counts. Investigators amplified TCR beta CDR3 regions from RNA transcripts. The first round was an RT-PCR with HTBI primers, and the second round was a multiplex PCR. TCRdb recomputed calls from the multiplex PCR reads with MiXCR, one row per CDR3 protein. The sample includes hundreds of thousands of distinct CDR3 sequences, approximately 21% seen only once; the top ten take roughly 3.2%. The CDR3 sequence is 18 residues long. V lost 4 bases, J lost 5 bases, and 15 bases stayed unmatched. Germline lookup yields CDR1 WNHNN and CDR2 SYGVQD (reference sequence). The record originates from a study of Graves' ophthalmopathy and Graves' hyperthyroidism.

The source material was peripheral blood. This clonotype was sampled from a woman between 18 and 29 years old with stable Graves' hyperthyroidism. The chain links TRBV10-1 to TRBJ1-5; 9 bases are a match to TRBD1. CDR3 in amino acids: CASSVGALWDREDQPQHF. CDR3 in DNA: TGCGCCAGCAGTGTTGGAGCGCTTTGGGACAGGGAAGATCAGCCCCAGCATTTT.